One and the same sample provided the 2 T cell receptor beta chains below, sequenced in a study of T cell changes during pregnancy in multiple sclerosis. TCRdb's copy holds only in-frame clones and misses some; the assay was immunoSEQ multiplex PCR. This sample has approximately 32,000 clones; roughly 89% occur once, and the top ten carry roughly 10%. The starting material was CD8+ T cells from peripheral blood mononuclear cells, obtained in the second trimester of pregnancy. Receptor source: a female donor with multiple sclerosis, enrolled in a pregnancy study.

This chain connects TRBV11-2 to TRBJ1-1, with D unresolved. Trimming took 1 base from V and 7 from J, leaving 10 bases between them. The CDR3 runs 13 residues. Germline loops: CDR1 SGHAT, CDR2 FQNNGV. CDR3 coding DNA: TGTGCCAGCAGCTTAGCCTCAGTTCTTGAAGCTTTCTTT. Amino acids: CASSLASVLEAFF.

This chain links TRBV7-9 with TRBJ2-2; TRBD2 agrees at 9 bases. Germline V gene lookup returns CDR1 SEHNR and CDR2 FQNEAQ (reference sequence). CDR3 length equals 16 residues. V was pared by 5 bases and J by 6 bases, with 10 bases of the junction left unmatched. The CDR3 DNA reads TGTGCCAGCAGCCCACGCATAGCGGGAGAGTCCGGGGAGCTGTTTTTT. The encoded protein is CASSPRIAGESGELFF.